Following are 30 T cell receptor beta chains from one sample sequenced in a study of shared clonotypes between healthy human individuals. Naive CD8 isolation took CD45RO-negative cells positively selected for CCR7 and excluded terminally differentiated effector memory CD45RA+ cells. Generated by immunoSEQ multiplex PCR, the TCRdb table keeps only in-frame clones and is missing some. Altogether some 2.1 million clones are present, around 93% being singletons, with the ten largest covering more than 1.5%. The sequencing sample was made of naive CD8+ T cells from PBMCs. Source of these receptors: a man between 18 and 29 years old in good health. Some clones in this sample may be carry-over from other donors' samples.

The V call is TRBV6-5, the J call TRBJ1-1; 8 bases line up with TRBD1. Germline V gene sequence: CDR1 MNHEY, CDR2 SVGAGI. V trimming: 4 bases; J trimming: 8 bases; junction bases outside the gene matches: 12. This CDR3 comprises 15 residues. The CDR3: CASSSVDRGWVEAFF. The CDR3 DNA follows: TGTGCCAGCAGTTCGGTAGACAGGGGATGGGTCGAAGCTTTCTTT.

The CDR3 loop reads CASRHIGTEDNEKLFF. In DNA, the CDR3 is TGTGCCAGCAGGCATATAGGGACAGAGGATAATGAAAAACTGTTTTTT. The chain employs TRBV11-2 and TRBJ1-4; 7 positions match TRBD1. Trimming at V came to 6 bases and at J to 4 bases, leaving 11 bases not matched to a gene. Germline V gene sequence: CDR1 SGHAT, CDR2 FQNNGV. This CDR3 is 16 amino acids long.

The CDR3 here is CASSLVGGTYSGNTIYF. For the CDR3, the DNA is TGCGCCAGCAGCCTAGTCGGAGGGACGTACTCTGGAAACACCATATATTTT. V is TRBV4-1 and J is TRBJ1-3; tentative D call: TRBD1 (5 bases). V lost 4 bases and J lost 0, with 16 bases in between. CDR1 MGHRA and CDR2 YSYEKL come from the germline V gene. The CDR3 contains 17 residues.

This clone was picked up one time. V is TRBV16 and J is TRBJ1-2; D is perhaps TRBD1 (6 bases). Germline V CDR1 and CDR2: KGHSY, FQNENV. Trimming took 8 bases from V and 0 from J, leaving 19 bases between them. The CDR3 extends over 16 amino acids. The CDR3 loop reads CASRESRTVTNYGYTF. The CDR3 DNA sequence: TGTGCCAGCCGAGAGTCAAGGACAGTCACTAACTATGGCTACACCTTC.

The chain recombines TRBV6-5 with TRBJ2-1; tentative D call: TRBD1 (6 bases). The CDR3 loop spans 14 amino acids. The V and J ends lost 5 bases and 6 bases respectively, with 14 bases between them. Germline V lookup: CDR1 MNHEY, CDR2 SVGAGI. CDR3 residues: CASSLQGGFNEQFF. The DNA for the CDR3 is TGTGCCAGCAGTCTACAGGGTGGGTTCAATGAGCAGTTCTTC.

The CDR3 bases are TGTGCCAGCAGCTTACAGGGATCTAAGACTGAAGCTTTCTTT. Amino acids: CASSLQGSKTEAFF. The chain combines TRBV7-2 with TRBJ1-1, with a possible D match to TRBD1 (5 bases). Between the trimmed V and J ends, which lost 2 bases and 5 bases, there was a span of 12 bases. CDR3 size: 14 residues. Per germline, CDR1 SGHTA and CDR2 FQGNSA. Full variable domain (rest looked up from reference TRBV7-2 and TRBJ1-1): GAGVSQSPSNKVTEKGKDVELRCDPISGHTALYWYRQSLGQGLEFLIYFQGNSAPDKSGLPSDRFSAERTGGSVSTLTIQRTQQEDSAVYLCASSLQGSKTEAFFGQGTRLTVV.

V usage is TRBV5-4 and J usage is TRBJ2-7; 9 nucleotides align to TRBD1. Germline V gene lookup returns CDR1 SGHNT and CDR2 YYREEE (reference sequence). CDR3 length: 15 residues. V lost 3 bases and J lost 6; bases outside the gene matches: 10. The CDR3 loop is CASSSRDRVLGEQYF. For the CDR3, the DNA is TGTGCCAGCAGCTCCCGGGACAGGGTCCTCGGCGAGCAGTACTTC.

The chain uses TRBV13 and TRBJ2-1; 8 nucleotides align to TRBD2. The CDR3 runs 14 residues. Per the germline V gene, CDR1 is PRHDT and CDR2 is FYEKMQ (reference sequence). With V trimmed by 3 bases and J by 8 bases, 6 bases remained unmatched. In DNA, the CDR3 is TGTGCCAGCAGCTTCCGGGAGGGCCGAGATGAGCAGTTCTTC. The encoded protein is CASSFREGRDEQFF.

The chain employs TRBV27 and TRBJ1-2; 8 bases map to TRBD1. The length of the CDR3 is 14 residues. V dropped 7 bases and J dropped 3; count of bases not matched to a gene: 7. Per the germline V gene, CDR1 is MNHEY and CDR2 is SMNVEV (reference sequence). The CDR3 protein is CASKFIQGDYGYTF. In nucleotides, the CDR3 is TGTGCCAGCAAATTTATACAGGGGGACTATGGCTACACCTTC.

The chain has TRBV2 and TRBJ2-3; D unclear. Germline assignment: CDR1 SNHLY and CDR2 FYNNEI. The V end lost 11 bases, the J end lost 3 bases, and 9 bases lay between the germline ends. CDR3 length: 11 residues. The CDR3 nucleotides read TGTGCCTTCCGCATTACAGATACGCAGTATTTT. Translating gives CAFRITDTQYF.

This chain uses TRBV15 with TRBJ2-1; D remains unclear. This CDR3 is 16 amino acids long. V gave up 0 bases and J gave up 5 bases, with 14 bases separating them. From germline, CDR1 is LNHNV and CDR2 YYDKDF (reference sequence). CDR3: CATSRDIRLPDNEQFF. CDR3 sequence (DNA): TGTGCCACCAGCAGAGATATTAGGTTGCCGGACAATGAGCAGTTCTTC.

The genes are TRBV28 and TRBJ2-4, with a tentative D call TRBD2 (5 bases). Germline V CDR1 and CDR2: MDHEN, SYDVKM. CDR3 length: 13 amino acids. V was cut by 5 bases and J by 3 bases, with 8 bases left in between. CDR3 amino acids: CASSAGLKNIQYF. The CDR3 coding sequence is TGTGCCAGCAGTGCGGGCCTCAAAAACATTCAGTACTTC.

The CDR3 loop reads CASSLAPWREGPLAKNIQYF. CDR3 coding DNA: TGTGCCAGCAGTTTAGCCCCCTGGCGGGAGGGCCCTTTAGCCAAAAACATTCAGTACTTC. The chain joins TRBV28 to TRBJ2-4; TRBD2 aligns across 9 bases. This CDR3 is 20 amino acids long. The J segment lost 0 bases and the V segment lost 2 bases, leaving 14 bases of the junction unmatched. Germline V gene sequence: CDR1 MDHEN, CDR2 SYDVKM. Using reference TRBV28 and TRBJ2-4 for the parts outside the CDR3, the full variable domain is DVKVTQSSRYLVKRTGEKVFLECVQDMDHENMFWYRQDPGLGLRLIYFSYDVKMKEKGDIPEGYSVSREKKERFSLILESASTNQTSMYLCASSLAPWREGPLAKNIQYFGAGTRLSVL.

The chain employs TRBV27 and TRBJ2-5, with D tentatively TRBD1 (5 bases). Germline CDR1 is MNHEY and CDR2 is SMNVEV (reference sequence). V shed 2 bases and J shed 0 bases, with 13 bases lying between them. The CDR3 consists of 16 residues. This chain's CDR3 is CASSLTPRGHQETQYF. The CDR3 nucleotides are TGTGCCAGCAGTTTAACGCCAAGGGGTCACCAAGAGACCCAGTACTTC.

This clone occurred a few times. The J gene is TRBJ1-1, the V gene TRBV28; D ambiguous. The CDR3 runs 14 residues. CDR1 is MDHEN, CDR2 SYDVKM, per germline. Trimming cost V 8 bases and J 0 bases, with 13 bases left between them. The chain's CDR3 is CASRPEGMNTEAFF. In nucleotides, the CDR3 is TGTGCCAGCCGTCCCGAGGGTATGAACACTGAAGCTTTCTTT. The full variable domain, rest sourced from reference TRBV28 and TRBJ1-1, is DVKVTQSSRYLVKRTGEKVFLECVQDMDHENMFWYRQDPGLGLRLIYFSYDVKMKEKGDIPEGYSVSREKKERFSLILESASTNQTSMYLCASRPEGMNTEAFFGQGTRLTVV.

This chain joins TRBV28 and TRBJ2-2, with D unresolved. Germline lookup yields CDR1 MDHEN and CDR2 SYDVKM. The CDR3 contains 15 residues. Trimming removed 3 bases at V and 0 bases at J, with 8 bases between. The CDR3 reads CASSFLLTNTGELFF. The DNA of the CDR3 is TGTGCCAGCAGTTTTTTACTAACGAACACCGGGGAGCTGTTTTTT.

The chain uses TRBV5-5 and TRBJ2-5; 9 bases map to TRBD1. The J call is doubtful: the DNA matches TRBJ2-7 better. The CDR3 contains 15 residues. Germline values: CDR1 SGHKS, CDR2 YYEKEE (reference sequence). In nucleotides, the CDR3 is TGTGCCAGCAGCGTATTCCGGGACAGGGACACCGAGCAGTACTTC. Its protein product is CASSVFRDRDTEQYF.

The chain employs TRBV30 and TRBJ1-2, with D tentatively TRBD1 (6 bases). The V gene's germline CDR1 is GTSNPN and CDR2 SVGIG (reference sequence). The CDR3 consists of 12 residues. The V and J ends lost 2 bases and 8 bases respectively, with 12 bases between them. In DNA form, the CDR3 reads TGTGCCTGGAGTTCGGGGGCCGGAGGCTACACCTTC. This sequence encodes CAWSSGAGGYTF. Supplemented by reference TRBV30 and TRBJ1-2, the full variable domain reads SQTIHQWPATLVQPVGSPLSLECTVEGTSNPNLYWYRQAAGRGLQLLFYSVGIGQISSEVPQNLSASRPQDRQFILSSKKLLLSDSGFYLCAWSSGAGGYTFGSGTRLTVV.

CDR3 residues: CASRIDGFMNTEAFF. CDR3 bases: TGTGCCAGTAGAATCGACGGGTTCATGAACACTGAAGCTTTCTTT. The genes are TRBV19 and TRBJ1-1; D is unresolved. In germline, CDR1 is LNHDA, CDR2 SQIVND (reference sequence). V was pared by 6 bases and J by 0 bases, with 14 bases between. CDR3 length: 15 amino acids.

On this clone: In the same sample, other DNA sequences code for this CDR3. The chain links TRBV4-3 to TRBJ1-1; 7 bases align to TRBD1. The CDR3 runs to 14 residues. The V and J ends lost 1 base and 4 bases, in that order; junction bases with no gene match: 3. Germline CDR1 reads LGHNA; CDR2 reads YSLEER. The DNA of the CDR3 is TGCGCCAGCAGCCAAGTTGAGGGGGCCACTGAAGCTTTCTTT. Its translation: CASSQVEGATEAFF.

This chain connects TRBV28 to TRBJ1-2, with D tentatively TRBD1 (5 bases). Germline loops: CDR1 MDHEN, CDR2 SYDVKM. The CDR3 sequence is 17 residues long. V lost 2 bases and J 8 bases, leaving 24 bases between the germline ends. In nucleotides, the CDR3 is TGTGCCAGCAGTTTAGGGGACGGGTCTAATGGGCCGCTAGGCTACACCTTC. Translated: CASSLGDGSNGPLGYTF.

The chain combines TRBV11-2 with TRBJ2-3, with 11 bases that match TRBD2. Germline CDR1 SGHAT, CDR2 FQNNGV. The V and J ends lost 2 bases and 5 bases, in that order; junction bases with no gene match: 3. This CDR3 contains 15 residues. CDR3 nucleotide sequence: TGTGCCAGCAGCTTAATAGCGGGAGGGGAAGATACGCAGTATTTT. Amino acid sequence: CASSLIAGGEDTQYF.

The rearrangement joins TRBV4-2 to TRBJ2-1; D is undetermined. CDR1 is LGHNA, CDR2 YNFKEQ, per germline. This CDR3 has 16 residues. The V end was cut by 1 base, the J end by 0 bases, with 10 bases between. The CDR3 reads CASSQVGAVSYNEQFF. The CDR3 nucleotides are TGTGCCAGCAGCCAAGTAGGCGCTGTCTCCTACAATGAGCAGTTCTTC.

The chain carries TRBV6-1 and TRBJ2-7; D remains ambiguous. The length of the CDR3 is 14 residues. The V end lost 5 bases, the J end lost 4 bases, and 15 bases lay between the germline ends. The germline V gene has CDR1 MNHNS and CDR2 SASEGT. As DNA, the CDR3 is TGTGCCAGCAGTTTCGGCCTGATAGCTTACGAGCAGTACTTC. It encodes CASSFGLIAYEQYF.

This chain uses TRBV7-9 with TRBJ2-1; D is unresolved. Germline V gene sequence: CDR1 SEHNR, CDR2 FQNEAQ (reference sequence). The germline V and J ends were trimmed by 5 bases and 3 bases, with 17 bases remaining between them. The CDR3 totals 16 residues. CDR3 protein: CASSRRGIPVYNEQFF. For the CDR3, the DNA is TGTGCCAGCAGCAGACGCGGCATTCCAGTCTACAATGAGCAGTTCTTC.

The genes are TRBV4-2 and TRBJ1-1; the D is unclear. The V end was cut by 1 base, the J end by 2 bases, with 11 bases between. This CDR3 comprises 15 residues. CDR1 is LGHNA, CDR2 YNFKEQ, per germline. The CDR3 loop is CASSQVRMFNTEAFF. In DNA form, the CDR3 reads TGTGCCAGCAGCCAAGTCAGAATGTTTAACACTGAAGCTTTCTTT.

The chain joins TRBV19 to TRBJ2-1, with 7 bases fitting TRBD2. The CDR3 is 15 amino acids. CDR1 LNHDA and CDR2 SQIVND come from the germline V gene (reference sequence). V dropped 4 bases and J dropped 7; count of bases not matched to a gene: 10. CDR3 DNA: TGTGCCAGTAGTACAAGAGACGGGGGGAATAATGAGCAGTTCTTC. Its translation: CASSTRDGGNNEQFF.

The genes are TRBV16 and TRBJ1-5; no reliable D call. This CDR3 has 12 residues. Germline values: CDR1 KGHSY, CDR2 FQNENV. Trimming stripped 4 bases from V and 3 bases from J, with 4 bases between. This CDR3 reads CASSPDNQPQHF. In nucleotides, the CDR3 is TGTGCCAGCAGCCCTGACAATCAGCCCCAGCATTTT.

The rearrangement links TRBV7-9 to TRBJ1-3; 7 bases match TRBD1. The junction had 9 bases not matched to a gene; V was cut back by 7 bases and J by 0 bases. The V gene's germline CDR1 is SEHNR and CDR2 FQNEAQ (reference sequence). The CDR3 runs 16 residues. The CDR3 here is CASIEDRLDSGNTIYF. CDR3 sequence (DNA): TGTGCCAGCATAGAGGACAGGCTGGACTCTGGAAACACCATATATTTT.

The rearrangement links TRBV25-1 to TRBJ2-7; D ambiguous. Between the trimmed V and J ends, which lost 6 bases and 4 bases, there was a span of 10 bases. CDR1 is MGHDK and CDR2 is SYGVNS in the germline V gene. This CDR3 region has 12 residues. The CDR3: CASRDFRYEQYF. Written as DNA, the CDR3 is TGTGCCAGCAGGGATTTCCGTTACGAGCAGTACTTC.